The clone carrying this T cell receptor beta chain came up once. These data originate in a study of blood T cell repertoires in COVID-19. V lost 4 bases and J lost 0, with 12 bases in between. The CDR3 has 15 residues. Germline values: CDR1 MGHDK, CDR2 SYGVNS. Some clones are missing from TCRdb's copy, which holds only in-frame ones; the method was immunoSEQ multiplex PCR. The sample has some 240,000 clones; just under 85% are singletons. This TCR was sampled from a woman of 80 years or more with acute or convalescent COVID-19. The chain couples TRBV25-1 to TRBJ1-2; tentative D call: TRBD1 (6 bases). The sample consisted of peripheral blood. This CDR3 is CASSGRDITNYGYTF. DNA for the CDR3: TGTGCCAGCAGTGGTCGGGACATTACTAACTATGGCTACACCTTC.